One TCR beta chain is described in this entry. Authors' analysis steps: Using reference gene primer amplification, nucleated cell counts were estimated. The protocol was immunoSEQ multiplex PCR, while the TCRdb copy is restricted to in-frame clones and leaves out a portion. V and J calls and clone size are those listed in that table; D and trimming were worked out from the DNA. Counted here are roughly 280,000 clones, around nine tenths occurring once; the ten biggest clones make up approximately 9.7%. The data originate from a study of blood T cell repertoires in COVID-19. For the study at large: COVID-19 samples collected from the United States, Italy and Spain covered acute and convalescent phases. T cells, B-cell-depleted T cells, or PBMCs supplied cDNA or gDNA.

Trimming removed 4 bases from V and 0 bases from J, with 6 bases in between. This CDR3 has 13 residues. J is TRBJ2-5 and V is TRBV12-3 or TRBV12-4, with D unresolved. The receptor comes from a man between 35 and 55 years old with active or convalescent COVID-19. The sample taken for sequencing was peripheral blood. In nucleotides, the CDR3 is TGTGCCAGCAGTTACGGTTACCAAGAGACCCAGTACTTC. Amino acids: CASSYGYQETQYF.